This T cell receptor (beta chain) was observed in a study of T cell responses to AZD1222 COVID-19 vaccine. The table came from immunoSEQ multiplex PCR; TCRdb's copy has only in-frame clones and leaves some out. The sample records 140,000 to 150,000 clones, just under 95% being singletons. The sequence was collected from an adult in good health. The specimen was peripheral blood, collected on day 0 of AZD1222 vaccination.

The CDR3 loop reads CASSIAGTGSLYGYTF. CDR3 coding DNA: TGTGCCAGTAGTATAGCCGGGACAGGGTCTCTCTATGGCTACACCTTC. The rearrangement uses TRBV19 and TRBJ1-2; 9 bases map to TRBD1. The CDR3 extends over 16 amino acids. The germline gives CDR1 LNHDA, CDR2 SQIVND (reference sequence). V dropped 1 base and J dropped 4; count of bases not matched to a gene: 7.